This T cell receptor (beta chain) was retrieved from a study of blood T cell repertoires in COVID-19. CDR3 length: 13 residues. The germline V gene has CDR1 SNHLY and CDR2 FYNNEI. V lost 6 bases, J lost 6 bases, and 5 bases stayed unmatched. Profiling relied on immunoSEQ multiplex PCR, and the TCRdb table lists in-frame clones only, not all of them. The sample holds about 67,000 clones, about 90% seen once. The sequence was collected from a man aged 45-65 years with active COVID-19. Sequencing used peripheral blood. J is TRBJ1-2 and V is TRBV2; 9 positions match TRBD1. Here the CDR3 reads CASRLGQGHGYTF. Here the CDR3 DNA reads TGTGCCAGCAGACTGGGACAGGGACATGGCTACACCTTC. The whole variable domain, remainder taken from reference TRBV2 and TRBJ1-2, is EPEVTQTPSHQVTQMGQEVILRCVPISNHLYFYWYRQILGQKVEFLVSFYNNEISEKSEIFDDQFSVERPDGSNFTLKIRSTKLEDSAMYFCASRLGQGHGYTFGSGTRLTVV.